The rows below give T cell receptor beta chains drawn from one sample of a study of T cell responses to AZD1222 COVID-19 vaccine. Generated by immunoSEQ multiplex PCR, the TCRdb table keeps only in-frame clones and is missing some. The table has over 100,000 clones, 85% to 90% seen once. The sequencing here drew on peripheral blood, taken on day 0 of AZD1222 vaccination. These TCRs come from an adult in good health. CDR3s include the opening cysteine and the closing phenylalanine or tryptophan. Each record gives: CDR3 protein, CDR3 DNA, clone size, J gene, D gene, V gene. The D gene is left open where the match is weak. Some rows mark clone size as missing; the rest say once, few, many or name a class of expanded clone.

CASSEYGGRNTEAFF TGTGCCAGCAGTGAATACGGGGGAAGGAACACTGAAGCTTTCTTT - TRBJ1-1 - TRBV2
CASSFGSRGSEAFF TGCGCCAGCAGCTTTGGGAGCAGGGGATCTGAAGCTTTCTTT - TRBJ1-1 - TRBV5-1
CASSSDRDRPYNEQFF TGTGCCAGCAGCAGCGACAGGGACCGACCCTACAATGAGCAGTTCTTC - TRBJ2-1 TRBD1 TRBV11-3
CATSDLDRGWNTGELFF TGTGCCACCAGTGATTTGGACAGGGGATGGAACACCGGGGAGCTGTTTTTT few TRBJ2-2 TRBD1 TRBV24-1
CASSFAGQGTEAFF TGTGCCAGCAGCTTCGCGGGACAGGGAACTGAAGCTTTCTTT - TRBJ1-1 TRBD1 TRBV7-2
CASWDLRTSGELFF TGTGCCAGTTGGGACCTACGGACGTCCGGGGAGCTGTTTTTT - TRBJ2-2 - TRBV19
CAISRNNEQFF TGTGCCATCAGTCGGAACAATGAGCAGTTCTTC - TRBJ2-1 - TRBV10-3
CASSRQVSANTGELFF TGTGCCAGCAGCCGACAGGTCTCCGCGAACACCGGGGAGCTGTTTTTT - TRBJ2-2 - TRBV11-2
CASSLVQGGSNYGYTF TGTGCCAGCAGCTTAGTACAGGGAGGTTCTAACTATGGCTACACCTTC - TRBJ1-2 - TRBV7-2
CASSEAWGAGELFF TGTGCCAGCAGTGAAGCTTGGGGGGCCGGGGAGCTGTTTTTT - TRBJ2-2 - TRBV2
CASSSQGGELFF TGTGCCAGCAGCTCTCAGGGCGGGGAGCTGTTTTTT - TRBJ2-2 - TRBV2
CASSRWTVTDTQYF TGTGCCAGCAGCCGATGGACAGTAACAGATACGCAGTATTTT - TRBJ2-3 - TRBV7-9
CASSDPGTGITGELFF TGTGCCAGCAGTGATCCCGGGACAGGGATAACCGGGGAGCTGTTTTTT once TRBJ2-2 TRBD1 TRBV7-6
CASSIRDTSRAWSNQPQHF TGTGCCAGTAGTATTCGGGACACCTCCCGCGCATGGAGCAATCAGCCCCAGCATTTT - TRBJ1-5 - TRBV19
CASSSRTQNIQYF TGTGCCAGCAGCTCGCGGACACAGAACATTCAGTACTTC - TRBJ2-4 - TRBV7-2
CASSDFLSPEAFF TGTGCCAGCAGTGATTTCCTATCCCCTGAAGCTTTCTTT - TRBJ1-1 - TRBV2
CATAPALLLDLILHEQYF TGTGCCACCGCACCTGCCCTCCTCCTCGACTTGATATTACACGAGCAGTACTTC - TRBJ2-7 - TRBV15
CASSQDRGLGYTF TGTGCCAGCAGCCAGGACAGGGGGCTGGGCTACACCTTC - TRBJ1-2 TRBD1 TRBV12-3/TRBV12-4
CASSPGINSYEQYF TGTGCCAGCTCACCAGGGATCAACTCCTACGAGCAGTACTTC - TRBJ2-7 - TRBV18
CASSWARGPYNEQFF TGTGCCAGCAGTTGGGCCAGGGGACCGTACAATGAGCAGTTCTTC - TRBJ2-1 - TRBV6-2/TRBV6-3
CASSLIGKEQFF TGTGCCAGCAGTTTAATTGGTAAGGAGCAGTTCTTC - TRBJ2-1 - TRBV28
CASGGLQPQHF TGTGCCAGCGGAGGGCTCCAGCCCCAGCATTTT - TRBJ1-5 - TRBV6-5
CASSWGGRGRDYEQYF TGTGCCAGCAGTTGGGGAGGAAGGGGCAGGGACTACGAGCAGTACTTC few TRBJ2-7 - TRBV28